This T cell receptor beta chain was profiled in a study of response to subunit inactivated influenza vaccine (dated by TCRdb to the late 2010s). Regarding the complete study: Deep quantitative T cell receptor repertoire profiling was used in the study to track responses to a trivalent subunit inactivated influenza vaccine.

General study outcomes and caveats: The authors suggested that each seasonal influenza vaccination may recruit only a limited number of new T cells.

Receptor amplification or capture employed RT-PCR. Sequencing was carried out with an Illumina HiSeq 2500. The raw public reads went through TCRdb reprocessing: fastp at Q25, MiXCR clone calling, in-frame beta chains kept. Each entry merges the rows of one CDR3 protein and shows their most common DNA and genes. This sample gives 400,000 to 650,000 distinct CDR3 sequences in total; under 8.5% of them show up just once. The ten largest account for about an eighth of the sample. With respect to this clonotype: Its antigen remains unidentified. Per-nucleotide qualities are absent, and no much larger clonotype sits a single base away.

V has 2 bases trimmed and J has 7 bases trimmed; junction bases matching no gene number 9. Via the germline V gene, CDR1 is MNHEY and CDR2 SVGAGI. Its CDR3 holds 15 amino acids, cysteine through phenylalanine. Of the read, only the CDR3 DNA is kept; its 45 bases are in frame from base 1. The sample consisted of PBMCs from blood, taken around 25 months after vaccination. This sequence uses TRBV6-5 and TRBJ1-2; 8 bases in the junction line up with TRBD1. This TCR was recovered from a man between 50 and 75 years old who received an inactivated influenza vaccine. Donor details come from another sample of the same person, matched by shared clones. The DNA sequence follows: TGTGCCAGCAGTTACCAGGGCAGGGGGCGAGGTGGCTACACCTTC. It encodes CASSYQGRGRGGYTF.